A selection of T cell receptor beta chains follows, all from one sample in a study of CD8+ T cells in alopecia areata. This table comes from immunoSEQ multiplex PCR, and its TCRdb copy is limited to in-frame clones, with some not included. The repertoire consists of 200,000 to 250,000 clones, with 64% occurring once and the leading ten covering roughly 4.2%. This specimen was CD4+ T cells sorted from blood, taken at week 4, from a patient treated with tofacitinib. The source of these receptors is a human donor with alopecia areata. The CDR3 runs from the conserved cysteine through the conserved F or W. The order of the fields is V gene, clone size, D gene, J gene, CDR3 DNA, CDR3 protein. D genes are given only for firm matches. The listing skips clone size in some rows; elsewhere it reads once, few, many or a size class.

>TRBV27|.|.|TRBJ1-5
TGTGCCAGCAGTTTTGGGCAGGGAAATCAGCCCCAGCATTTT
CASSFGQGNQPQHF
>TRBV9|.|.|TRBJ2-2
TGTGCCAGCAGCGTTAGAGCAAACACCGGGGAGCTGTTTTTT
CASSVRANTGELFF
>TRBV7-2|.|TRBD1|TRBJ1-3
TGTGCCAGCAGCCCCCAACAGGGGACTGGAAACACCATATATTTT
CASSPQQGTGNTIYF
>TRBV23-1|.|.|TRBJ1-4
TGCGCCAGCAGTCGTCCTAAAGGGGCAACTAATGAAAAACTGTTTTTT
CASSRPKGATNEKLFF
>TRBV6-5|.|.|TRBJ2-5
TGTGCCAGCAGTTACGTCGGGCAGCAAGAGACCCAGTACTTC
CASSYVGQQETQYF
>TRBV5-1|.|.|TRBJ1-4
TGCGCCAGCAGCTCCTGGGGCATTAATGAAAAACTGTTTTTT
CASSSWGINEKLFF
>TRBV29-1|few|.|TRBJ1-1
TGCAGCGCCCCGGGACAAATGAACACTGAAGCTTTCTTT
CSAPGQMNTEAFF
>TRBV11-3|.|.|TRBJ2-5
TGTGCCAGCACTCCTAGGGAGCGGTTTGGGGAGACCCAGTACTTC
CASTPRERFGETQYF
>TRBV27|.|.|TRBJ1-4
TGTGCCAGCAGTTTATCAGGGGCCGGTGAAAAACTGTTTTTT
CASSLSGAGEKLFF
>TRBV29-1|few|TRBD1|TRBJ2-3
TGCAGCGTGACCAGGACAGGGAGCACAGATACGCAGTATTTT
CSVTRTGSTDTQYF
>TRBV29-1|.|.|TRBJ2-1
TGCAGCGTAAAATACTCCCAGTCCTACAATGAGCAGTTCTTC
CSVKYSQSYNEQFF
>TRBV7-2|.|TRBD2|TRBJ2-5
TGTGCCAGCAGCAGGACTAGCGGGGGGCCCCGGGAGACCCAGTACTTC
CASSRTSGGPRETQYF
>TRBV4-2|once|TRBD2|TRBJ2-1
TGTGCCAGCAGCCAAGAAGCTAGCGGGGCACCCTACAATGAGCAGTTCTTC
CASSQEASGAPYNEQFF
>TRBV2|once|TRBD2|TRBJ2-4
TGTGCCAGCAGCCGGGAGGCTGAGAACATTCAGTACTTC
CASSREAENIQYF
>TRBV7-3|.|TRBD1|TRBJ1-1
TGTGCCAGCAGCTCCGGACAGGTACACACTGAAGCTTTCTTT
CASSSGQVHTEAFF
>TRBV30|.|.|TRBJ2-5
TGTGCCTTAGCAGAGTACCAAGAGACCCAGTACTTC
CALAEYQETQYF
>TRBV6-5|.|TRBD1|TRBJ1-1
TGTGCCAGCAGTTACATCAGGGGGCGCGGGGCTGAAGCTTTCTTT
CASSYIRGRGAEAFF
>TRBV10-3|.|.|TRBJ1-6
TGTGCCATCCGTAACGGAAATTCACCCCTCCACTTT
CAIRNGNSPLHF
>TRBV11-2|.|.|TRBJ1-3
TGTGCCAGCAGGTCCCAGGGGTACACCATATATTTT
CASRSQGYTIYF
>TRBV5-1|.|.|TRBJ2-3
TGCGCCAGCAAGTTCGTCCCCAGCCCCACGGATACGCAGTATTTT
CASKFVPSPTDTQYF
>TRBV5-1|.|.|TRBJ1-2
TGCGCCAGCAACCCTAACGGGGAGGATTATGGCTACACCTTC
CASNPNGEDYGYTF
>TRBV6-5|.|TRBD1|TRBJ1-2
TGTGCCAGCAGTCGATCCGGGACAGGGAGTGGCTACACCTTC
CASSRSGTGSGYTF
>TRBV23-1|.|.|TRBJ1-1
TGCGGACAGCCGTGTGCAGAAGCTTTCTTT
CGQPCAEAFF
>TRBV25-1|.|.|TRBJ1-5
TGTGCCAGCAGTCACAGGGAGAATCAGCCCCAGCATTTT
CASSHRENQPQHF
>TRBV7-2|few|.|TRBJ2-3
TGTGCCAGCAGCCAAGTGGGACGGGGCCGCGGAGATACGCAGTATTTT
CASSQVGRGRGDTQYF
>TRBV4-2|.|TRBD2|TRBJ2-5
TGTGCCAGCAGCCAAGACCCCGGGGGGTGGGAGACCCAGTACTTC
CASSQDPGGWETQYF
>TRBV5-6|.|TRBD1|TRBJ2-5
TGTGCCAGCAGCTTGGGACAGGGAATCCAAGAGACCCAGTACTTC
CASSLGQGIQETQYF
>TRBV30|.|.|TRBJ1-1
TGTGCCTGGAGTGTGTTCCCGATGAACACTGAAGCTTTCTTT
CAWSVFPMNTEAFF
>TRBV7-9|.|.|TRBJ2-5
TGTGCCAGCAGTTTCCCTCTAGCGCACCTTGAGACCCAGTACTTC
CASSFPLAHLETQYF
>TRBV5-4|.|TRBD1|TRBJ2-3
TGTGCCAGCAGCTCGGGACAGAACACAGATACGCAGTATTTT
CASSSGQNTDTQYF
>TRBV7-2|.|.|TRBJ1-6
TGTGCCAGCAGCGTTTACACCTATAATTCACCCCTCCACTTT
CASSVYTYNSPLHF
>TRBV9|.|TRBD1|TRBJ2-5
TGTGCCAGCAGCGCGTACGAACAGGGGGAAGAGACCCAGTACTTC
CASSAYEQGEETQYF
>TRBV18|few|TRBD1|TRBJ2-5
TGTGCCAGCTCACCACGGCTGGGCGGGACAGGAAAAGAGACCCAGTACTTC
CASSPRLGGTGKETQYF
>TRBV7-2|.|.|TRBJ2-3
TGTGCCAGCAGCCTAGCCGTTACGGGCACAGATACGCAGTATTTT
CASSLAVTGTDTQYF
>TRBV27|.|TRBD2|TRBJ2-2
TGTGCCAGCAGTTCGAGACCCCCTACTAGCGGGGGGAACACCGGGGAGCTGTTTTTT
CASSSRPPTSGGNTGELFF
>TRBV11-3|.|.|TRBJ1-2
TGTGCCAGCAGCACAACCAGGGCGGGAGGCTACACCTTC
CASSTTRAGGYTF
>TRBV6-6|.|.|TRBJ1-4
TGTGCCAGCAGAGGGGCGAGTGGTGAAAAACTGTTTTTT
CASRGASGEKLFF
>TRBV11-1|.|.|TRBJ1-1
TGTGCCAGCAGCCCGGGACGGATGAACACTGAAGCTTTCTTT
CASSPGRMNTEAFF
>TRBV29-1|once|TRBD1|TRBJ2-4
TGCAGCGTTATATCGGGGACAGGGGGCCCTCAAAACATTCAGTACTTC
CSVISGTGGPQNIQYF
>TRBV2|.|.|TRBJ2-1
TGTGCCAGCAACGGGGGGCTAGACAATGAGCAGTTCTTC
CASNGGLDNEQFF
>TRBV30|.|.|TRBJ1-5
TGTGCCTGGAGCAAGACCAATCAGCCCCAGCATTTT
CAWSKTNQPQHF
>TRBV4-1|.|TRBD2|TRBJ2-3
TGCGCCAGCAGCCAACTAGCGGGGGCCGGGGATACGCAGTATTTT
CASSQLAGAGDTQYF
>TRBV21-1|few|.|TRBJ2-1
TGTGCCAGCAGCAAAGATGGGGAAAGTGAGCAGTTCTTC
CASSKDGESEQFF
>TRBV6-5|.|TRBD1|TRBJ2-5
TGTGCCAGCAGTTTCGCGACAGGGGGGGAGACCCAGTACTTC
CASSFATGGETQYF
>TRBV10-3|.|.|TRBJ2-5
TGTGCCATCAGAGAGTCGGCGGGCCGGGGAGAGACCCAGTACTTC
CAIRESAGRGETQYF
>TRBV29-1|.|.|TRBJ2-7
TGCAGCGTTGGTTCATCCTACGAGCAGTACTTC
CSVGSSYEQYF
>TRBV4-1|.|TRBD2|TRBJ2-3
TGCGCCAGCAGCCAAGTTCCCGGACTAGCGGGGGCAGATACGCAGTATTTT
CASSQVPGLAGADTQYF
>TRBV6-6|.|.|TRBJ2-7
TGTGCCAGCAAGGGTGGCTTCTCTAATACTGAGCAGTACTTC
CASKGGFSNTEQYF
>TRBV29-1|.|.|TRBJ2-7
TGCAGCGGTAGGGGGGGATCTAGGTACGAGCAGTACTTC
CSGRGGSRYEQYF
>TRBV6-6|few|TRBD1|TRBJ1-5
TGTGCCAGCACCCTCACGAGGAGTGTAGGGGGCCAGCCCCAGCATTTT
CASTLTRSVGGQPQHF
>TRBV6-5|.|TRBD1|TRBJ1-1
TGTGCCAGCAGTTCTACAGGGGGCACTGAAGCTTTCTTT
CASSSTGGTEAFF
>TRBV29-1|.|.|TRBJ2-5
TGCAGCGTCCTTACCACGTACCAAGAGACCCAGTACTTC
CSVLTTYQETQYF
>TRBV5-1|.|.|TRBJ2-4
TGCGCCAGCGGCTTGGGGGGCACCACGAAAAACATTCAGTACTTC
CASGLGGTTKNIQYF
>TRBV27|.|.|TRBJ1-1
TGTGCCAGCAGTTTGTACCCCCAACAGGGACCCGAAGCTTTCTTT
CASSLYPQQGPEAFF
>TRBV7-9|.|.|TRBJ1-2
TGTGCCAGCAGCTCCGGATTGAACTATGGCTACACCTTC
CASSSGLNYGYTF
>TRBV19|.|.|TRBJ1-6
TGTGCCAGTACTACGAACAGGGTTGATAATTCACCCCTCCACTTT
CASTTNRVDNSPLHF
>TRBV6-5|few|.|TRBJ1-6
TGTGCCAGCAGTTACGGGACGCTTCCCGTGATGGCACCCCTCCACTTT
CASSYGTLPVMAPLHF